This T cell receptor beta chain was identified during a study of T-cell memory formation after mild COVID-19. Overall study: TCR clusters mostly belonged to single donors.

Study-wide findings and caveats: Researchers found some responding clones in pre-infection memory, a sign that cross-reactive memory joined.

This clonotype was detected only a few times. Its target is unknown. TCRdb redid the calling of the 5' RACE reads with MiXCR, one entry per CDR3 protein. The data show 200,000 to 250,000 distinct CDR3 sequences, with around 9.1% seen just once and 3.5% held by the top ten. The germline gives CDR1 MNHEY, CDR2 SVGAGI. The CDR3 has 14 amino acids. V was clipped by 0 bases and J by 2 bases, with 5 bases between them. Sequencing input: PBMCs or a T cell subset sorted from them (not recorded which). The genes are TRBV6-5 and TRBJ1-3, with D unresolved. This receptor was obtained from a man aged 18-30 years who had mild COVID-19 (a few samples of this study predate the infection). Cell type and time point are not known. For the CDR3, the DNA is TGTGCCAGCAGTTACTCGAACCCTGGAAACACCATATATTTT. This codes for CASSYSNPGNTIYF.